The clone carrying this T cell receptor (beta chain) was counted many times. What it recognizes is unknown. The sample originates from a study of T cells in Graves' hyperthyroidism and ophthalmopathy. General study results and limits: Ophthalmopathy onset followed model prediction by a median approximately 6.2 months. Researchers found most expanded thyroid clonotypes above 0.001 in blood as well.

Exclusion of patients followed from uncontrolled infection, other autoimmune disease, pregnancy or lactation. First hyperthyroidism diagnosis is when the blood sample was obtained, before any ophthalmopathy symptoms. TCR beta CDR3 sequences were amplified from RNA transcripts. HTBI primers were employed in a first-round RT-PCR of the TCR CDR3. TCRdb processed the multiplex PCR reads anew with MiXCR; each CDR3 protein has one entry. The table lists a few hundred thousand distinct CDR3 sequences, less than 20% of them singletons. The CDR3 extends over 15 amino acids. V lost 6 bases and J lost 8; bases outside the gene matches: 11. Per germline, CDR1 LGHDT and CDR2 YNNKEL (reference sequence).

The sequence came from a woman aged 18-29 years with Graves' hyperthyroidism that later progressed to Graves' ophthalmopathy. The chain joins TRBV3-1 to TRBJ2-1, with 9 bases that match TRBD1. Material: blood. The CDR3 reads CASSTYGQGSDEQFF. The CDR3 nucleotides are TGTGCCAGCAGTACTTACGGACAGGGGAGCGATGAGCAGTTCTTC.